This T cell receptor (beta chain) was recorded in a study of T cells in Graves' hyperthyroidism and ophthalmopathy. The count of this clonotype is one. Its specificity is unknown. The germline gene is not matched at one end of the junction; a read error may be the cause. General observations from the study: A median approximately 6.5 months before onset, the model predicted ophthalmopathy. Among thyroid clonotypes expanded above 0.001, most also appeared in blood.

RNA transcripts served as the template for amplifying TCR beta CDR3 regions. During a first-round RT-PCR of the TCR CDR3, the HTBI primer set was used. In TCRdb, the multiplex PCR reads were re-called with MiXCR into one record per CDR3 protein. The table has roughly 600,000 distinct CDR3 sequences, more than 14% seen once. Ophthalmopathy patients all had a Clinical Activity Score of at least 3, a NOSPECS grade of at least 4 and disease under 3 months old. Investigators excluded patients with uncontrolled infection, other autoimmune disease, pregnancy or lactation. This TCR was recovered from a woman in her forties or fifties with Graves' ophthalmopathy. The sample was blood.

CDR3 region: CASSQVGGLNTGGLFF. The DNA for the CDR3 is TGTGCCAGCAGCCAAGTAGGCGGACTTAACACCGGGGGGCTGTTTTTT. This chain joins TRBV14 and TRBJ2-2; tentatively, D is TRBD2 (6 bases). Germline V gene data show CDR1 as SGHDN and CDR2 as FVKESK. The CDR3 is 16 amino acids.